A single T cell receptor beta chain is shown here with its context. These data come from a study of blood T cell repertoires in COVID-19. Study-wide context: Acute-phase and convalescent COVID-19 samples originated in the United States, Italy and Spain. PBMCs, B-cell-depleted T cells, or T cells were the source of the cDNA or gDNA that made up the material.

In the original processing: Quantification of nucleated cells was approximated via reference gene primer amplification. The method was immunoSEQ multiplex PCR; TCRdb's version includes in-frame clones alone and lacks a portion of them. V, J and clone size are taken as reported in that table, and D and trimming were inferred from the DNA itself. The table has around 700,000 clones, approximately 90% seen once. The CDR3 totals 17 residues. V lost 4 bases and J lost 0; bases outside the gene matches: 9. Germline values: CDR1 LGHNA, CDR2 YSLEER. V and J are TRBV4-3 and TRBJ2-1; 7 positions match TRBD2. The clonotype was recovered from a woman aged 18-29 years with acute or convalescent COVID-19. Sequencing used peripheral blood. Here the CDR3 reads CASSRFGGTTSYNEQFF. Here the CDR3 DNA reads TGCGCCAGCAGCCGGTTCGGGGGGACTACCTCCTACAATGAGCAGTTCTTC.